This T cell receptor (beta chain) was identified during a study of blood T cell repertoires in COVID-19. At the level of the study: In each case, the material was cDNA or gDNA derived from T cells, B-cell-depleted T cells, or PBMCs.

V dropped 2 bases and J dropped 0 bases, with 7 bases sitting between them. The CDR3 totals 14 residues. The V gene's germline CDR1 is SGHTA and CDR2 FQGNSA. Under the authors' procedure: How many nucleated cells were present was estimated from reference gene primer amplification. Clones were read by immunoSEQ multiplex PCR, and TCRdb kept only the in-frame ones, dropping some. The V and J calls and clone size come from that table; D and trimming were worked out from the DNA. This repertoire shows around 310,000 clones, roughly 90% found once; its top ten account for approximately 4%. Specimen: peripheral blood. The chain employs TRBV7-2 and TRBJ1-1; D unresolved. This clonotype was sampled from a woman aged 45-59 years with active or convalescent COVID-19. The CDR3 is CASSLTHMNTEAFF. CDR3 DNA sequence: TGTGCCAGCAGCTTAACACACATGAACACTGAAGCTTTCTTT.